This T cell receptor beta chain was sequenced during a study of blood T cells in healthy people across ages. Primed by a sample-barcoded 5' primer and a J-beta primer mix, a second PCR proceeded for about 7 to 12 cycles. Each CDR3 protein is one row after TCRdb ran MiXCR on the 5' RACE reads. The repertoire includes around 520,000 distinct CDR3 sequences, about 26% of them detected once, and 3% to 4% sits in the top ten. This CDR3 region has 15 residues. Germline trimming cut 4 bases from V and 4 bases from J; bases unmatched to any gene: 11. CDR1 and CDR2 from the germline V gene are SQVTM and ANQGSEA. A note on this clonotype: Its cognate antigen is unknown.

The study, taken as a whole, reports: Diversity estimates from one million T cells were considered underestimates.

The sample was also reused in another study, on T cells of mothers and their children. From that study: Over 8 million TCR beta CDR3 reads were obtained from each mother, and 2.5 million to 3.5 million from each child.

The sequenced material came from blood. This receptor was identified in a boy aged 2 to 10 in good health. The rearrangement joins TRBV29-1 to TRBJ2-3; TRBD1 aligns across 7 bases. The CDR3: CSVVIDRVGADTQYF. The CDR3 region has the DNA TGCAGCGTTGTAATCGACAGGGTGGGTGCAGATACGCAGTATTTT.